This TCR beta chain is from a study of control samples from healthy donors and cancer patients. The CDR3 spans 11 residues. V dropped 3 bases and J dropped 9 bases, with 6 bases sitting between them. The germline V gene has CDR1 MDHEN and CDR2 SYDVKM. Here immunoSEQ multiplex PCR was the method, and the copy in TCRdb shows in-frame clones only, minus some. The data show tens of thousands of clones, roughly 87% seen once. V is TRBV28 and J is TRBJ2-1, with D unresolved. The sequenced sample consisted of PBMCs. The receptor's source is a man between 60 and 70 years old with head and neck cancer. CDR3 DNA: TGTGCCAGCAGTTTCAAAAGTGAGCAGTTCTTC. This gives the protein CASSFKSEQFF.